These T cell receptor beta chains were read from a single sample in a study of blood T cell repertoires in COVID-19. Profiling relied on immunoSEQ multiplex PCR, and the TCRdb table lists in-frame clones only, not all of them. The sample lists approximately 230,000 clones, around 85% occurring once. The sequencing sample was made of peripheral blood. These receptors were obtained from a woman between 35 and 50 years old with active or convalescent COVID-19. Both conserved end residues are part of each CDR3. The D gene is left open where the match is weak. Not every row has a clone size; where given, it reads once, few, many or a size class.

TRBV12-3/TRBV12-4	TRBD1	NA	TRBJ1-3	CATETGDGNTIYF	TGTGCCACCGAAACAGGGGACGGAAACACCATATATTTT
TRBV3-1/TRBV3-2	NA	NA	TRBJ1-3	CASSPGGSGNTIYF	TGTGCCAGCAGCCCTGGGGGGAGTGGAAACACCATATATTTT
TRBV10-3	TRBD1	few	TRBJ1-5	CATGQGRVVDSNQPQHF	TGTGCCACCGGACAGGGCCGGGTTGTAGATAGCAATCAGCCCCAGCATTTT
TRBV4-2	NA	NA	TRBJ2-3	CASSLGTAGDTQYF	TGTGCCAGCAGCCTGGGTACGGCGGGAGATACGCAGTATTTT
TRBV10-1	TRBD2	NA	TRBJ2-5	CASSSGLAGEETQYF	TGCGCCAGCAGCTCGGGACTAGCGGGGGAAGAGACCCAGTACTTC
TRBV4-1	NA	NA	TRBJ1-6	CASSQPYNSPLHF	TGCGCCAGCAGCCAACCGTATAATTCACCCCTCCACTTT
TRBV6-5	NA	NA	TRBJ2-3	CASNGGLYTDTQYF	TGTGCCAGCAACGGCGGACTTTACACAGATACGCAGTATTTT
TRBV11-2	NA	NA	TRBJ1-4	CASSLSRATNEKLFF	TGTGCCAGCAGCCTATCGCGTGCAACTAATGAAAAACTGTTTTTT
TRBV5-6	NA	NA	TRBJ2-3	CASRPQGWSDTQYF	TGTGCCAGCAGGCCTCAGGGTTGGTCAGATACGCAGTATTTT
TRBV9	NA	NA	TRBJ2-3	CASSLGLATDTQYF	TGTGCCAGCAGCCTAGGGCTAGCTACAGATACGCAGTATTTT
TRBV5-1	NA	NA	TRBJ1-2	CASSSRTRDNGYTF	TGCGCCAGCAGCTCTAGGACTCGTGACAATGGCTACACCTTC
TRBV5-1	NA	NA	TRBJ1-4	CASSLGDSGEKLFF	TGCGCCAGCAGCTTAGGGGATAGTGGCGAAAAACTGTTTTTT
TRBV5-4	NA	NA	TRBJ2-2	CASSSQQEYTGELFF	TGTGCCAGCAGCTCGCAACAGGAATACACCGGGGAGCTGTTTTTT
TRBV6-6	NA	NA	TRBJ2-2	CASSLATGELFF	TGTGCCAGCAGTTTAGCCACCGGGGAGCTGTTTTTT
TRBV10-3	NA	NA	TRBJ2-7	CAITGGTNEQYF	TGTGCCATCACCGGGGGAACCAACGAGCAGTACTTC
TRBV9	NA	once	TRBJ1-5	CASSVESGRTVSNQPQHF	TGTGCCAGCAGCGTAGAGTCGGGTAGGACAGTTAGCAATCAGCCCCAGCATTTT
TRBV6-6	NA	NA	TRBJ1-2	CASSYSRQGGSYGYTF	TGTGCCAGCAGTTACTCGAGGCAGGGTGGCAGCTATGGCTACACCTTC
TRBV19	NA	NA	TRBJ1-3	CASSIPGNTIYF	TGTGCCAGTAGTATACCAGGAAACACCATATATTTT
TRBV18	TRBD1	NA	TRBJ1-5	CASSLGQGVQPQHF	TGTGCCAGCTCACTAGGACAGGGCGTTCAGCCCCAGCATTTT
TRBV5-1	TRBD1	many	TRBJ2-3	CASRPDRGVYTQYF	TGCGCCAGCAGACCGGACAGGGGAGTATATACGCAGTATTTT
TRBV13	NA	once	TRBJ2-7	CATTRRGTSYEQYF	TGTGCCACCACGCGACGAGGTACCTCCTACGAGCAGTACTTC
TRBV5-1	NA	NA	TRBJ2-2	CASSLVPTGTGELFF	TGCGCCAGCAGCTTGGTCCCTACGGGGACCGGGGAGCTGTTTTTT
TRBV4-2	NA	once	TRBJ2-7	CASSQDPSFIGRFYEQYF	TGTGCCAGCAGCCAAGACCCATCTTTCATTGGCCGATTCTACGAGCAGTACTTC
TRBV28	TRBD2	few	TRBJ2-5	CASDPTTLAGQETQYF	TGTGCCAGCGACCCTACCACCCTAGCGGGGCAAGAGACCCAGTACTTC